Following are 7 T cell receptor beta chains from one sample sequenced in a study of shared clonotypes between healthy human individuals. Only CD45RO-negative cells positively selected for CCR7 counted as naive CD8 cells, so terminally differentiated effector memory CD45RA+ cells were excluded. Repertoires were generated with immunoSEQ multiplex PCR, while TCRdb's copy carries only in-frame clones and drops some. The sample contains roughly 2,000,000 clones, just under 95% of which appear only once. The sample comprised naive CD8+ T cells sorted from blood. These receptors all come from a man in his late teens or twenties in good health.

V usage is TRBV5-6 and J usage is TRBJ1-4; D gene unclear. This CDR3 contains 14 residues. V lost 4 bases and J 4 bases, leaving 11 bases between the germline ends. Looked up from germline, CDR1 is SGHDT and CDR2 is YYEEEE. CDR3 region: CASSMDGFNEKLFF. The CDR3 DNA sequence: TGTGCCAGCAGCATGGACGGTTTTAATGAAAAACTGTTTTTT.

For this clone: Additional DNA sequences in this sample encode the identical CDR3. The chain uses TRBV4-1 and TRBJ2-7; D remains unclear. V lost 1 base and J lost 0, with 7 bases in between. The CDR3 runs to 14 residues. The germline V gene has CDR1 MGHRA and CDR2 YSYEKL. The CDR3 protein is CASSQVSGSYEQYF. CDR3 nucleotides: TGCGCCAGCAGCCAAGTGTCTGGCTCCTACGAGCAGTACTTC.

This clone was observed once. The chain employs TRBV30 and TRBJ2-5; D might be TRBD1 (6 bases). The J call may be faulty, since TRBJ2-7 better matches the DNA end. The CDR3 is made up of 12 amino acids. In germline, CDR1 is GTSNPN, CDR2 SVGIG (reference sequence). The CDR3 loop reads CAWTDSSYEQYF. The CDR3 DNA reads TGTGCCTGGACGGACAGCTCCTACGAGCAGTACTTC.

This chain joins TRBV27 and TRBJ2-7; 11 positions match TRBD2. The CDR3 is 17 amino acids. Trimming removed 1 base from V and 6 bases from J; junction bases left unmatched: 11. Per the germline V gene, CDR1 is MNHEY and CDR2 is SMNVEV (reference sequence). DNA for the CDR3: TGTGCCAGCAGTTTATGGAGTAGCGGGGGGGCCGTGGCCGAGCAGTACTTC. Its translation is CASSLWSSGGAVAEQYF.

CDR3: CASSTTSGGPFDEQFF. The CDR3 DNA reads TGTGCCAGCAGCACAACAAGCGGGGGGCCCTTCGATGAGCAGTTCTTC. The chain joins TRBV11-1 to TRBJ2-1; 9 bases are shared with TRBD2. The V segment lost 5 bases and the J segment 8 bases; nucleotides outside the gene matches: 13. The germline CDR1 and CDR2 sequences are SGHAT and FQDESV (reference sequence). CDR3 size: 16 residues.

This chain links TRBV10-3 with TRBJ2-5, with 9 nucleotides matching TRBD2. The ends lost 3 bases at V and 3 bases at J; junction bases unmatched: 5. This CDR3 is 15 amino acids long. Germline V gives CDR1 ENHRY, CDR2 SYGVKD. In DNA form, the CDR3 reads TGTGCCATCAGTGATCCTAGCGGGGAGAAAGAGACCCAGTACTTC. The encoded protein is CAISDPSGEKETQYF.

This clone was observed a single time. Other nucleotide sequences in the sample specify the same CDR3. The V gene is TRBV27, the J gene TRBJ2-7, with D tentatively TRBD1 (6 bases). Trimming stripped 0 bases from V and 2 bases from J, with 8 bases between. Looked up from germline, CDR1 is MNHEY and CDR2 is SMNVEV (reference sequence). The CDR3 loop spans 14 amino acids. CDR3 residues: CASSLSWGPYEQYF. CDR3 in DNA: TGTGCCAGCAGTTTATCTTGGGGGCCCTACGAGCAGTACTTC.